The next 14 T cell receptor beta chains were all read from a single sample in a study of CD4 T cells in relation to SARS-CoV-2 and coronaviruses. What these receptors recognize is not known. Sequenced by immunoSEQ multiplex PCR; TCRdb stores in-frame clones only, minus some. The sample shows around 41,000 clones, 75% to 90% of them seen only once. The sample taken for sequencing was naive CD4+ T cells from PBMCs, cultured in vitro. Subset meaning: naive CD4+ T cells isolated by negative enrichment. These TCRs come from an adult with COVID-19.

V and J are TRBV28 and TRBJ2-7, with D perhaps matching TRBD1 (6 bases). Trimming took 6 bases from V and 5 from J, leaving 17 bases between them. The CDR3 extends over 14 amino acids. The germline CDR1 and CDR2 sequences are MDHEN and SYDVKM. Here the CDR3 reads CASSAGTHLDEQYF. The CDR3 bases are TGTGCCAGCAGCGCCGGGACACATCTCGACGAGCAGTACTTC.

V usage is TRBV18 and J usage is TRBJ2-5; no firm D call. Germline CDR1 is KGHSH and CDR2 is LQKENI. The CDR3 is made up of 14 amino acids. V lost 3 bases and J 1 base, leaving 9 bases between the germline ends. The CDR3 DNA reads as TGTGCCAGCTCACCGGAATATATCCAAGAGACCCAGTACTTC. It is translated as CASSPEYIQETQYF.

The chain carries TRBV5-1 and TRBJ1-6; 11 bases line up with TRBD1. Unmatched junction bases numbered 5, after V lost 4 bases and J lost 8 bases. Germline V CDR1 and CDR2: SGHRS, YFSETQ. The CDR3 is 15 amino acids. In nucleotides, the CDR3 is TGCGCCAGCAGCAATTGGGGACAGGGGGATTCACCCCTCCACTTT. Protein sequence: CASSNWGQGDSPLHF.

The genes are TRBV29-1 and TRBJ1-4, with D hard to call. CDR1 and CDR2 from the germline V gene are SQVTM and ANQGSEA. This CDR3 spans 14 amino acids. V dropped 6 bases and J dropped 1 base, with 12 bases sitting between them. CDR3 sequence (DNA): TGCAGCGTGTCCGGGCTGTTAACTAATGAAAAACTGTTTTTT. Translation: CSVSGLLTNEKLFF.

The rearrangement uses TRBV3-1 (or the pseudogene TRBV3-2) and TRBJ2-3; TRBD2 matches at 8 bases. Germline values: CDR1 LGHDT, CDR2 YNNKEL (reference sequence). The V segment lost 1 base and the J segment 6 bases; nucleotides outside the gene matches: 6. The CDR3 contains 15 residues. CDR3 amino acids: CASSQAGTSHDTQYF. CDR3 DNA: TGTGCCAGCAGCCAAGCAGGGACTAGTCACGATACGCAGTATTTT.

V usage is TRBV15 and J usage is TRBJ2-7, with 9 bases lining up with TRBD2. The CDR3 runs 17 residues. V shed 0 bases, J shed 4 bases, and the junction held 10 bases outside the gene matches. The germline CDR1 and CDR2 sequences are LNHNV and YYDKDF (reference sequence). Here the CDR3 reads CATSREGWTSEGYEQYF. As DNA, the CDR3 is TGTGCCACCAGCAGAGAGGGGTGGACTAGCGAGGGTTACGAGCAGTACTTC.

The gene calls are TRBV5-1 and TRBJ1-4, with TRBD1 matching over 8 bases. Trimming cost V 4 bases and J 0 bases; bases outside gene matches: 2. The CDR3 has 15 residues. CDR1 and CDR2 (germline): SGHRS, YFSETQ. The chain's CDR3 is CASSLQGATNEKLFF. The CDR3 DNA reads TGCGCCAGCAGCCTACAGGGGGCAACTAATGAAAAACTGTTTTTT.

CDR3 protein: CASSLRQYNEQFF. CDR3 bases: TGCGCCAGCAGCCTTAGACAGTACAATGAGCAGTTCTTC. The chain joins TRBV5-1 to TRBJ2-1, with a weak D call TRBD1 (5 bases). In germline, CDR1 is SGHRS, CDR2 YFSETQ. V was trimmed by 4 bases and J by 4 bases, leaving 9 bases between them. The CDR3 spans 13 residues.

By its share, this clone is medium-sized. The chain has TRBV7-8 and TRBJ2-7; possibly TRBD2 for D (5 bases). The CDR3 is made up of 16 amino acids. The germline V gene has CDR1 SGHVS and CDR2 FQNEAQ. V lost 4 bases and J 0 bases, leaving 16 bases between the germline ends. CDR3 DNA sequence: TGTGCCAGCAGCTCCGCGGTGCGAGGGAGCTCCTACGAGCAGTACTTC. Residues: CASSSAVRGSSYEQYF.

The chain uses TRBV19 and TRBJ2-3, with a possible D match to TRBD2 (5 bases). V was clipped by 7 bases and J by 6 bases, with 14 bases between them. The CDR3 covers 13 residues. The germline V gene has CDR1 LNHDA and CDR2 SQIVND (reference sequence). CDR3 in DNA: TGTGCCAGTACGAAAACTAGTAGCGATACGCAGTATTTT. It yields the protein CASTKTSSDTQYF.

This clone came up once. The CDR3 DNA reads as TGTGCCAGCAGCTTAGCGAGCTCTGGAAACACCATATATTTT. Encoded protein: CASSLASSGNTIYF. This sequence joins TRBV7-6 and TRBJ1-3; no definite D call. The length of the CDR3 is 14 residues. CDR1 and CDR2 (germline): SGHVS, FNYEAQ. The V end was cut by 0 bases, the J end by 0 bases, with 3 bases between. Full variable domain (missing parts from reference TRBV7-6 and TRBJ1-3): GAGVSQSPRYKVTKRGQDVALRCDPISGHVSLYWYRQALGQGPEFLTYFNYEAQQDKSGLPNDRFSAERPEGSISTLTIQRTEQRDSAMYRCASSLASSGNTIYFGEGSWLTVV.

The chain has TRBV28 and TRBJ2-5; D perhaps matches TRBD1 (5 bases). Germline values: CDR1 MDHEN, CDR2 SYDVKM. The V and J ends lost 4 bases and 2 bases respectively, with 14 bases between them. This CDR3 is 15 amino acids long. The CDR3 nucleotides read TGTGCCAGCAGTTACCCAGCGACAGCACAAGAGACCCAGTACTTC. Protein sequence: CASSYPATAQETQYF.

This chain uses TRBV28 with TRBJ2-4; 10 bases align to TRBD2. V was clipped by 5 bases and J by 0 bases; unmatched bases: 4. There are 16 residues in the CDR3. Germline assignment: CDR1 MDHEN and CDR2 SYDVKM. Here the CDR3 DNA reads TGTGCCAGCAGTGGACTAGCGGACCTAGCCAAAAACATTCAGTACTTC. It codes for CASSGLADLAKNIQYF.

This clone was recorded once. The chain couples TRBV9 to TRBJ2-1, with D possibly being TRBD2 (6 bases). The CDR3 is 14 amino acids. Between the trimmed V and J ends, which lost 0 bases and 8 bases, there was a span of 12 bases. Germline V gives CDR1 SGDLS, CDR2 YYNGEE. CDR3 nucleotide sequence: TGTGCCAGCAGCGTAGAGGAGGGGATCGATGAGCAGTTCTTC. It is translated as CASSVEEGIDEQFF.